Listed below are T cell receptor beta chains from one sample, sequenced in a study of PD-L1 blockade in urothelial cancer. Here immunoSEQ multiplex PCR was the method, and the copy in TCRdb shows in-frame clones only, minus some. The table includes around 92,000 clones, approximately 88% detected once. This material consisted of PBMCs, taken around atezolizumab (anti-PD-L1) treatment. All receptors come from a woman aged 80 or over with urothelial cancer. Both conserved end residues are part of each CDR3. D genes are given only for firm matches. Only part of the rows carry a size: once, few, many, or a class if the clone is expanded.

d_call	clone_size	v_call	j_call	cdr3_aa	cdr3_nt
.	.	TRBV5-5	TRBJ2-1	CASSLGLPIQFF	TGTGCCAGCAGCTTGGGACTACCCATCCAGTTCTTC
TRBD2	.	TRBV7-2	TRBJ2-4	CASSPPRGGSNIQYF	TGTGCCAGCAGCCCCCCGCGGGGAGGGAGTAACATTCAGTACTTC
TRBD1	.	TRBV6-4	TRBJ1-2	CASSDSRTGIGGYTF	TGTGCCAGCAGTGACTCGAGGACAGGGATTGGTGGCTACACCTTC
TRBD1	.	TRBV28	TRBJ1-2	CASTWTGSYGYTF	TGTGCCAGCACCTGGACAGGGAGCTATGGCTACACCTTC
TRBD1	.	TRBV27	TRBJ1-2	CASSLWGGQGTYGYTF	TGTGCCAGCAGTTTATGGGGGGGACAGGGCACCTATGGCTACACCTTC
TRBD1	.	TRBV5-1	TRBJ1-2	CASSLGGGDGYTF	TGCGCCAGCAGCTTGGGAGGGGGCGATGGCTACACCTTC
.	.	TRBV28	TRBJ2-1	CASRIGGIGDEQFF	TGTGCCAGCAGGATTGGCGGGATAGGGGATGAGCAGTTCTTC
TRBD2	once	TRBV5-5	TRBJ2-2	CASSTSGSNTGELFF	TGTGCCAGCAGCACTAGCGGGAGTAACACCGGGGAGCTGTTTTTT
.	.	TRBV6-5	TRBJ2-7	CASSRAGTYEQYF	TGTGCCAGCAGTCGGGCGGGTACCTACGAGCAGTACTTC
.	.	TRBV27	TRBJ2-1	CASTPLAQNHYNEQFF	TGTGCCAGCACCCCCCTGGCCCAAAATCACTACAATGAGCAGTTCTTC
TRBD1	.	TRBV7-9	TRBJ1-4	CASSFGTGGLRNEKLFF	TGTGCCAGCAGCTTTGGGACAGGGGGCTTACGTAATGAAAAACTGTTTTTT
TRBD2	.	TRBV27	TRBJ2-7	CASRQLAGINEQYF	TGTGCCAGCAGGCAACTAGCGGGAATTAACGAGCAGTACTTC
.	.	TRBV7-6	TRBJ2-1	CASSHSGRNEQFF	TGTGCCAGCAGCCATTCTGGGCGCAATGAGCAGTTCTTC
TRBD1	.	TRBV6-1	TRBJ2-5	CASSDWTGTETQYF	TGTGCCAGCAGTGACTGGACAGGGACAGAGACCCAGTACTTC
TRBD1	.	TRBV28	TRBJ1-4	CASSYRDRTEKLFF	TGTGCCAGCAGTTACCGGGACAGAACCGAAAAACTGTTTTTT
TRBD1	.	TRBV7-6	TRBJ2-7	CASSSPGQGGDEQYF	TGTGCCAGCAGCTCCCCGGGACAGGGCGGAGACGAGCAGTACTTC
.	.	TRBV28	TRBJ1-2	CASSPLGLGGYTF	TGTGCCAGCAGTCCCTTGGGCCTTGGTGGCTACACCTTC
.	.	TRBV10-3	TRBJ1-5	CAISQESNQPQHF	TGTGCCATCAGTCAGGAATCCAATCAGCCCCAGCATTTT
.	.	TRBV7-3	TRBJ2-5	CASSSGGGVEETQYF	TGTGCCAGCAGCTCTGGAGGAGGGGTGGAGGAGACCCAGTACTTC
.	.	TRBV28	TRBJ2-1	CASSSGGATAREQFF	TGTGCCAGCAGTTCTGGCGGGGCCACAGCTCGTGAGCAGTTCTTC
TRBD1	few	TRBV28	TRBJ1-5	CASSSTDRVRRPQHF	TGTGCCAGCAGTTCAACGGACAGGGTTCGGCGGCCCCAGCATTTT
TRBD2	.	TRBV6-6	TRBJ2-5	CASSQTSGGGETQYF	TGTGCCAGCAGCCAGACTAGCGGAGGCGGGGAGACCCAGTACTTC
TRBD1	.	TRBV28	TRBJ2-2	CASRRRTGGASDLMSGELFF	TGTGCCAGCAGGCGACGGACAGGGGGCGCTTCTGATTTAATGTCCGGGGAGCTGTTTTTT
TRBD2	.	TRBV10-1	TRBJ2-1	CASSGTRDGQFF	TGCGCCAGCAGTGGGACTAGAGACGGGCAGTTCTTC
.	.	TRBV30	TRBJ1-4	CAWNPQGGPSNEKLFF	TGTGCCTGGAACCCGCAAGGAGGTCCGAGTAATGAAAAACTGTTTTTT
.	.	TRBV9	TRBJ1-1	CASSVSIHMNTEAFF	TGTGCCAGCAGCGTAAGTATACATATGAACACTGAAGCTTTCTTT
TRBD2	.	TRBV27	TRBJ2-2	CASSLLAGVRTGELFF	TGTGCCAGCAGCCTATTAGCGGGAGTCAGGACCGGGGAGCTGTTTTTT
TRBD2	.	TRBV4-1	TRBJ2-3	CASSQLGGRSTDTQYF	TGCGCCAGCAGCCAACTTGGCGGGAGGAGCACAGATACGCAGTATTTT
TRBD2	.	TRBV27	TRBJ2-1	CASRVVFSGRAGNEQFF	TGTGCCAGCAGGGTCGTCTTTAGCGGGAGGGCAGGCAATGAGCAGTTCTTC
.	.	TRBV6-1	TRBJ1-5	CASTVSNQPQHF	TGTGCCAGTACAGTTAGCAATCAGCCCCAGCATTTT
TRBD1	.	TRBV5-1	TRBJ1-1	CASSLAFGQGWGTEAFF	TGCGCCAGCAGCTTGGCGTTTGGACAGGGCTGGGGCACTGAAGCTTTCTTT
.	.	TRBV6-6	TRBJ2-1	CASTSEWRSSYNEQFF	TGTGCCAGCACTTCCGAATGGCGGAGCTCCTACAATGAGCAGTTCTTC
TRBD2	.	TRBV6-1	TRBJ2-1	CASRVVAGASNEQFF	TGTGCCAGCAGAGTGGTGGCGGGAGCTTCCAATGAGCAGTTCTTC
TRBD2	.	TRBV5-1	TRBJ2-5	CASSPGLAGGRMETQYF	TGCGCCAGCAGCCCCGGACTAGCGGGAGGGCGGATGGAGACCCAGTACTTC
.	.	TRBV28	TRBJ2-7	CASSLQSYEQYF	TGTGCCAGCAGTCTTCAGTCCTACGAGCAGTACTTC
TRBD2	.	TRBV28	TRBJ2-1	CASSLGTSGIYNEQFF	TGTGCCAGCAGTTTAGGGACTAGCGGGATCTACAATGAGCAGTTCTTC
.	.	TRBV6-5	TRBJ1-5	CASRHDRFEPQHF	TGTGCCAGCAGACACGACAGGTTTGAGCCCCAGCATTTT
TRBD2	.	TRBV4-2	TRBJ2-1	CASSQWISGNGGDEQFF	TGTGCCAGCAGCCAATGGATTAGCGGGAATGGTGGCGATGAGCAGTTCTTC
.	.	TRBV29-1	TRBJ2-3	CSVRQGGPTDTQYF	TGCAGCGTCCGCCAAGGGGGACCCACAGATACGCAGTATTTT
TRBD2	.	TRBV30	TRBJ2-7	CAWSGGDWTSGKFSEQYF	TGTGCCTGGAGTGGGGGAGATTGGACTAGCGGGAAATTTTCCGAGCAGTACTTC
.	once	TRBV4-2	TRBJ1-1	CASSQDPGVTEAFF	TGTGCCAGCAGCCAAGATCCCGGGGTCACTGAAGCTTTCTTT
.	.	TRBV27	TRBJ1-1	CASSLAGANTEAFF	TGTGCCAGCAGTTTGGCAGGGGCGAACACTGAAGCTTTCTTT
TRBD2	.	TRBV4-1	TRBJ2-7	CASSQELGGSREQYF	TGCGCCAGCAGCCAAGAACTCGGCGGGAGTCGGGAGCAGTACTTC
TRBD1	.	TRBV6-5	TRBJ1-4	CASRRDRDRSEKLFF	TGTGCCAGCCGACGGGACAGAGACAGGTCCGAAAAACTGTTTTTT